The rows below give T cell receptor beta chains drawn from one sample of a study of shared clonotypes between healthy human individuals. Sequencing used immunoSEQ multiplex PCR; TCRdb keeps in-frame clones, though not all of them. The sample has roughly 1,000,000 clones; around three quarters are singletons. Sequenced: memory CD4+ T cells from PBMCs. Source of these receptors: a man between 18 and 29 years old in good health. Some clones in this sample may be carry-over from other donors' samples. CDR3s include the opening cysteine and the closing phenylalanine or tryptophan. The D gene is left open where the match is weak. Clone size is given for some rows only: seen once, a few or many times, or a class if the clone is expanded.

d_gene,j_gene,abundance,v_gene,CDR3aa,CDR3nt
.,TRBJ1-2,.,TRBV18,CASSKDGHGYTF,TGTGCCAGCTCCAAGGACGGTCATGGCTACACCTTC
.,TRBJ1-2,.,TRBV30,CAWSVPGGGYTF,TGTGCCTGGAGTGTACCGGGGGGAGGCTACACCTTC
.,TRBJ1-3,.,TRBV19,CATGRLGSGNTIYF,TGTGCCACCGGACGACTAGGCTCTGGAAACACCATATATTTT
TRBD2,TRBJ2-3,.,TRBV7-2,CASSLELAGGRTQYF,TGTGCCAGCAGCTTAGAACTAGCGGGAGGTCGTACGCAGTATTTT
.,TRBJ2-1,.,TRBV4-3,CASSQEGANNEQFF,TGCGCCAGCAGCCAAGAAGGAGCTAACAATGAGCAGTTCTTC
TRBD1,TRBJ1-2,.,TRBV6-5,CASSPTDRVGYTF,TGTGCCAGCAGTCCAACCGACAGGGTTGGCTACACCTTC
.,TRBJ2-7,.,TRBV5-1,CASSSTVTYEQYF,TGCGCCAGCAGCTCGACAGTCACCTACGAGCAGTACTTC
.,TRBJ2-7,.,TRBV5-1,CASSLDFGLSYEQYF,TGCGCCAGCAGCCTAGACTTTGGACTTTCCTACGAGCAGTACTTC
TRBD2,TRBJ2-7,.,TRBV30,CAWSAGLADGGEQYF,TGTGCCTGGAGTGCGGGACTAGCGGACGGGGGCGAGCAGTACTTC
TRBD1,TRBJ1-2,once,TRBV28,CASRTLQGDLGYTF,TGTGCCAGCAGAACCCTTCAGGGGGATCTTGGCTACACCTTC